A selection of T cell receptor beta chains follows, all from one sample in a study of glioma-infiltrating T cells after dendritic cell vaccination. Sequencing used immunoSEQ multiplex PCR; TCRdb keeps in-frame clones, though not all of them. The repertoire holds roughly 62,000 clones, with about 80% as singletons. Sequenced here: blood, sampled after dendritic cell vaccination. These receptors originate from a human donor with glioblastoma. CDR3s include the opening cysteine and the closing phenylalanine or tryptophan. Fields, in order: V gene, clone size, J gene, D gene, CDR3 length, CDR3 DNA, CDR3 protein. D genes are given only for firm matches. Where a row states a size, it is once, few, many or the class of an expanded clone; other rows omit it.

>TRBV19|once|TRBJ2-5|.|13
TGTGCCAGTAGTATAGATCGGGGAGAGACCCAGTACTTC
CASSIDRGETQYF
>TRBV29-1|.|TRBJ2-1|TRBD2|17
TGCAGCGTTGAAGGACTAGCGGGGGCCCCCTCCTACAATGAGCAGTTCTTC
CSVEGLAGAPSYNEQFF
>TRBV6-5|.|TRBJ2-1|TRBD1|15
TGTGCCAGCAGTTACTCAGGGACAGGGTACAATGAGCAGTTCTTC
CASSYSGTGYNEQFF
>TRBV6-6|.|TRBJ1-1|TRBD1|12
TGTGCCAGCACACAGGGGTGGACTGAAGCTTTCTTT
CASTQGWTEAFF
>TRBV5-1|.|TRBJ1-1|TRBD1|16
TGCGCCAGCAGTCTAACGGGGGTGAAGGGGGCCGCCGAAGCTTTCTTT
CASSLTGVKGAAEAFF
>TRBV5-4|.|TRBJ1-6|.|18
TGTGCCAGCAGCTTTGATGAGGGTGTCCGGGGCTATAATTCACCCCTCCACTTT
CASSFDEGVRGYNSPLHF
>TRBV27|.|TRBJ1-5|.|13
TGTGCCAGCTCGACAGGAAACAATCAGCCCCAGCATTTT
CASSTGNNQPQHF
>TRBV5-1|.|TRBJ2-1|.|12
TGCGCCAGCAGCTTGGAACGCGATGAGCAGTTCTTC
CASSLERDEQFF
>TRBV7-9|.|TRBJ1-6|.|14
TGTGCCAGCAGCTTAGGGACAGCAAATTCACCCCTCCACTTT
CASSLGTANSPLHF
>TRBV19|.|TRBJ2-6|.|16
TGTGCCAGTAGTATATCCCCCTCGGGGTTGGCCAACGTCCTGACTTTC
CASSISPSGLANVLTF
>TRBV2|.|TRBJ2-5|TRBD2|14
TGTGCCAGCAGCTATAGCGGGGTTCAAGAGACCCAGTACTTC
CASSYSGVQETQYF
>TRBV7-3|.|TRBJ1-5|.|15
TGTGCCAGCAGCTCGGACTCAAAGCGCAATCAGCCCCAGCATTTT
CASSSDSKRNQPQHF
>TRBV30|.|TRBJ2-7|TRBD1|15
TGTGCCTGGAGTCCCCACTCGACAGGGTGGCACGAGCAGTACTTC
CAWSPHSTGWHEQYF
>TRBV5-4|.|TRBJ2-6|.|19
TGTGCCAGCAGCTTGGTTCGAGGTTGGACAGTTGCTGGGGCCAACGTCCTGACTTTC
CASSLVRGWTVAGANVLTF
>TRBV7-9|once|TRBJ2-2|TRBD1|18
TGTGCCAGCAGCTTAGCTTATCGGGGACAGGTTAACACCGGGGAGCTGTTTTTT
CASSLAYRGQVNTGELFF
>TRBV29-1|few|TRBJ2-1|TRBD2|14
TGCAGCGTTGGGGAGCGGGGGGGAGGGAATGAGCAGTTCTTC
CSVGERGGGNEQFF
>TRBV4-3|.|TRBJ1-2|.|16
TGCGCCAGCAGCCAAGTTTTCCGGGGGAGGGACTATGGCTACACCTTC
CASSQVFRGRDYGYTF
>TRBV6-1|.|TRBJ1-5|.|15
TGTGCCAGCAGTGAAGACAGGTTTGGCAATCAGCCCCAGCATTTT
CASSEDRFGNQPQHF
>TRBV4-1|.|TRBJ2-3|TRBD2|17
TGCGCCAGCAGCCAACCACAGAGCGGGGGGCTGGTAGATACGCAGTATTTT
CASSQPQSGGLVDTQYF
>TRBV11-2|.|TRBJ2-7|TRBD1|18
TGTGCCAGCAGCACCCTACAGGGGGCAGGGGGGGTGGCCTACGAGCAGTACTTC
CASSTLQGAGGVAYEQYF
>TRBV5-6|.|TRBJ1-5|.|12
TGTGCCAGCAGCTTGGGGCTCCAGCCCCAGCATTTT
CASSLGLQPQHF
>TRBV18|.|TRBJ1-1|TRBD1|18
TGTGCCAGCTCACCACCTGGAGGACAGGGGAGCGGGAACACTGAAGCTTTCTTT
CASSPPGGQGSGNTEAFF
>TRBV4-1|once|TRBJ1-2|TRBD1|15
TGCGCCAGCAGCCAAGTTAGCCAGGGGGCCGATGGCTACACCTTC
CASSQVSQGADGYTF
>TRBV5-1|.|TRBJ2-1|.|18
TGCGCCAGCAGCCCAGACGGACAGCCGATTAGCTCCTACAATGAGCAGTTCTTC
CASSPDGQPISSYNEQFF
>TRBV19|few|TRBJ1-1|TRBD1|14
TGTGCCAGTAGTACGACAGGGTCGGGCACTGAAGCTTTCTTT
CASSTTGSGTEAFF
>TRBV15|.|TRBJ2-3|TRBD2|16
TGTGCCACCAGCAAGTACGGGGGGGCGGGCACAGATACGCAGTATTTT
CATSKYGGAGTDTQYF
>TRBV6-5|once|TRBJ2-7|.|11
TGTGCCAGCAGTCAGAACTACGAGCAGTACTTC
CASSQNYEQYF
>TRBV5-1|.|TRBJ2-2|TRBD2|16
TGCGCCAGCAGCCCCCTAGCGGGGGATAACACCGGGGAGCTGTTTTTT
CASSPLAGDNTGELFF
>TRBV9|.|TRBJ2-7|TRBD1|15
TGTGCCAGCAGCGGGACAGGGGGCGCGGCAAACGAGCAGTACTTC
CASSGTGGAANEQYF
>TRBV11-3|.|TRBJ1-2|.|13
TGTGCCAGCAGCTTGCAGGGCAGTGGCGGCTACACCTTC
CASSLQGSGGYTF
>TRBV5-4|.|TRBJ2-5|.|12
TGTGCCAGCAGCCTCTACCAAGAGACCCAGTACTTC
CASSLYQETQYF
>TRBV11-3|.|TRBJ2-2|.|14
TGTGCCAGCAGCTTAGAACAGAACACCGGGGAGCTGTTTTTT
CASSLEQNTGELFF
>TRBV7-2|.|TRBJ2-3|.|13
TGTGCCAGCAGCGCGGTAACGGCCGGTACGCAGTATTTT
CASSAVTAGTQYF
>TRBV2|.|TRBJ2-7|.|14
TGTGCCAGTCAGCGGGGGACAGGGCGATTCGAGCAGTACTTC
CASQRGTGRFEQYF
>TRBV5-1|once|TRBJ2-7|.|14
TGCGCCAGCAGTCCCGCTTTCGCCTCCTACGAGCAGTACTTC
CASSPAFASYEQYF
>TRBV28|.|TRBJ2-7|.|15
TGTGCCAGCATCTCCGCTAGGAGGAGCTCCTACGAGCAGTACTTC
CASISARRSSYEQYF
>TRBV19|once|TRBJ1-4|TRBD1|14
TGTGCCAGTAGGACAGGGGGGTTTGGAGAAAAACTGTTTTTT
CASRTGGFGEKLFF
>TRBV6-6|few|TRBJ1-4|.|14
TGTGCCAGCAGTTACAGAGGTGGGAATGAAAAACTGTTTTTT
CASSYRGGNEKLFF
>TRBV27|.|TRBJ2-1|.|17
TGTGCCAGCAGTTCGTGGGCCTTCAGAGGGAATGGCAATGAGCAGTTCTTC
CASSSWAFRGNGNEQFF
>TRBV7-8|.|TRBJ2-7|.|17
TGTGCCAGCAGCTTCGAGCCCCGGGGTATCGTAACCTACGAGCAGTACTTC
CASSFEPRGIVTYEQYF
>TRBV7-8|.|TRBJ2-7|TRBD2|14
TGTGCCAGCAAACCTAGCGGGGGCTCCTACGAGCAGTACTTC
CASKPSGGSYEQYF
>TRBV18|.|TRBJ1-2|.|16
TGTGCCAGCTCACCGGGGCTGCTGGGCCTTAACTATGGCTACACCTTC
CASSPGLLGLNYGYTF
>TRBV6-1|.|TRBJ1-1|TRBD1|15
TGTGCCAGCAGCCCAAACCCATACAGGGGGACTGAAGCTTTCTTT
CASSPNPYRGTEAFF
>TRBV5-1|.|TRBJ1-2|.|14
TGCGCCAGCACTGAACAGGGTTTTAACTATGGCTACACCTTC
CASTEQGFNYGYTF
>TRBV29-1|.|TRBJ2-3|.|12
TGCAGCGTTGAGACTACTCCAGATACGCAGTATTTT
CSVETTPDTQYF
>TRBV6-5|once|TRBJ1-4|.|13
TGTGCCAGCAGTCTCGACAGGAATGAAAAACTGTTTTTT
CASSLDRNEKLFF
>TRBV9|.|TRBJ2-2|TRBD2|17
TGTGCCAGCAGCGTAGCCCTAGCGGGGGGCCCTTCCGGGGAGCTGTTTTTT
CASSVALAGGPSGELFF
>TRBV19|.|TRBJ1-5|TRBD1|14
TGTGCCAGTAGGACGACAGGGTGGAATCAGCCCCAGCATTTT
CASRTTGWNQPQHF
>TRBV7-2|.|TRBJ2-7|.|12
TGTGCCAGCAGCTCGACGACAGTCGAGCAGTACTTC
CASSSTTVEQYF
>TRBV4-2|.|TRBJ1-1|.|14
TGTGCCAGCAGCCAGGTTACAGGGATTACTGAAGCTTTCTTT
CASSQVTGITEAFF
>TRBV9|.|TRBJ2-1|.|16
TGTGCCAGCAGCCCTCGTGGCGGGGTTGAGTTTGGTGAGCAGTTCTTC
CASSPRGGVEFGEQFF
>TRBV27|.|TRBJ2-5|TRBD1|15
TGTGCCAGCAGTTTATTGCAGGGGGCCGGGGAGACCCAGTACTTC
CASSLLQGAGETQYF
>TRBV5-1|.|TRBJ1-2|.|14
TGCGCCAGCAGCTTGGGCTCAGGGATGGATGGCTACACCTTC
CASSLGSGMDGYTF
>TRBV30|.|TRBJ1-1|.|13
TGTGCCTGCTTACAGGGAGGGACCACTGAAGCTTTCTTT
CACLQGGTTEAFF
>TRBV5-1|.|TRBJ1-1|.|13
TGCGCCAGTTCGACAGGCACGAACACTGAAGCTTTCTTT
CASSTGTNTEAFF
>TRBV30|.|TRBJ2-5|.|16
TGTGCCTGGAGTTCGGGCCTAGCGATTATGGTGGAGACCCAGTACTTC
CAWSSGLAIMVETQYF
>TRBV30|.|TRBJ2-5|TRBD1|15
TGTGCCTGGAGTTTTCCGGAGACAGGGGGTCCGACCCAGTACTTC
CAWSFPETGGPTQYF
>TRBV7-2|.|TRBJ1-1|.|14
TGTGCCAGCAGCTTAGATCAGGGTAACACTGAAGCTTTCTTT
CASSLDQGNTEAFF
>TRBV11-3|.|TRBJ1-4|.|13
TGTGCCAGCAGCTTATCAGGGGACGAAAAACTGTTTTTT
CASSLSGDEKLFF